The next 15 T cell receptor beta chains were all read from a single sample in a study of CD8+ T cells in alopecia areata. Investigators isolated RNA and reverse transcribed it into cDNA to act as the sequencing template. Clones were sequenced by immunoSEQ multiplex PCR, and TCRdb holds only the in-frame ones, with some missing. Of 180,000 or so clones detected, 51% appear once; the ten largest clones hold about 9.4%. The sample's treatment: oral pan-JAK inhibitor, 5-10 mg twice daily. Sample: CD8+ T cells sorted from blood, taken at week 52, from a patient treated with tofacitinib. The source of these receptors is a human donor with alopecia areata.

V gene TRBV5-1 combines with J gene TRBJ1-1; 7 bases fit TRBD1. V lost 2 bases and J lost 0; bases outside the gene matches: 4. The V gene's germline CDR1 is SGHRS and CDR2 YFSETQ. The CDR3 is made up of 15 amino acids. In DNA, the CDR3 is TGCGCCAGCAGCTTCGAGACAGGGCTGAACACTGAAGCTTTCTTT. Its translation: CASSFETGLNTEAFF.

The V and J genes are TRBV5-1 and TRBJ2-3; 9 bases agree with TRBD2. With 5 bases clipped from V and 5 bases from J, the junction kept 9 bases outside the gene matches. This CDR3 is built from 15 residues. The germline V gene encodes CDR1 SGHRS and CDR2 YFSETQ. The CDR3 here is CASRLGGLAKDTQYF. Here the CDR3 DNA reads TGCGCCAGCAGACTCGGTGGACTAGCGAAAGATACGCAGTATTTT.

This rearrangement joins TRBV7-6 to TRBJ2-1; D might be TRBD1 (6 bases). Trimming stripped 5 bases from V and 8 bases from J, with 22 bases between. This CDR3 is 16 amino acids long. Germline loops: CDR1 SGHVS, CDR2 FNYEAQ. CDR3: CASSPYREGIADEQFF. CDR3 nucleotides: TGTGCCAGCAGCCCATACAGGGAAGGGATTGCTGATGAGCAGTTCTTC.

The chain joins TRBV7-8 to TRBJ1-6, with TRBD1 matching 9 bases. After removal of 4 bases from V and 10 bases from J, the junction contained 5 bases not matched to a gene. The germline gives CDR1 SGHVS, CDR2 FQNEAQ. This CDR3 spans 14 amino acids. The CDR3 DNA reads TGTGCCAGCAGCTCGGGACAGGGAAAATCACCCCTCCACTTT. It yields the protein CASSSGQGKSPLHF.

This clone has only a few counts. This chain links TRBV4-3 with TRBJ2-3, with D hard to call. Germline V gene sequence: CDR1 LGHNA, CDR2 YSLEER. The CDR3 has 16 amino acids. V was cut by 1 base and J by 0 bases, with 11 bases left in between. Here the CDR3 reads CASSQASFTSTDTQYF. In nucleotides, the CDR3 is TGCGCCAGCAGCCAAGCTTCATTTACTAGCACAGATACGCAGTATTTT.

V is TRBV6-5 and J is TRBJ1-1; D not certain. Trimming removed 2 bases at V and 4 bases at J, with 8 bases between. Germline loops: CDR1 MNHEY, CDR2 SVGAGI. This CDR3 has 13 residues. The CDR3 reads CASSYGEGTEAFF. The CDR3 nucleotides read TGTGCCAGCAGTTACGGGGAGGGCACTGAAGCTTTCTTT.

The CDR3 region is CASSMDSSGETQYF. The CDR3 nucleotides are TGTGCCAGTAGTATGGACAGCTCCGGGGAGACCCAGTACTTC. This chain links TRBV19 with TRBJ2-5; possible D gene TRBD1, 6 bases. Trimming took 3 bases from V and 5 from J, leaving 13 bases between them. This CDR3 contains 14 residues. The germline CDR1 and CDR2 sequences are LNHDA and SQIVND (reference sequence).

In its sample, this clone was seen once. The chain combines TRBV2 with TRBJ2-2; D might be TRBD1 or TRBD2, each matching 5 bases. Germline V gene sequence: CDR1 SNHLY, CDR2 FYNNEI. The CDR3 sequence is 12 residues long. Deletions cut 10 bases from V and 6 bases from J, with 12 bases between. CDR3 DNA: TGTGCCACCCCAGGGAGAGCCGGGGAGCTGTTTTTT. This translates into CATPGRAGELFF.

The DNA of the CDR3 is TGTGCCAGCAGCTTAGGGCCGGCAGTATATGGCTACACCTTC. Its protein product is CASSLGPAVYGYTF. The J gene is TRBJ1-2, the V gene TRBV7-9; no reliable D call. The length of the CDR3 is 14 residues. The V gene's germline CDR1 is SEHNR and CDR2 FQNEAQ (reference sequence). Trimming pared 1 base from V and 5 bases from J, leaving 11 bases between.

In this sample, this clone turned up a few times. This chain joins TRBV7-9 and TRBJ1-1, with 8 bases fitting TRBD1. Trimming at V came to 6 bases and at J to 5 bases, leaving 11 bases not matched to a gene. Germline V gene lookup returns CDR1 SEHNR and CDR2 FQNEAQ (reference sequence). This CDR3 spans 15 amino acids. DNA of the CDR3: TGTGCCAGCAGTTCCGCAGGGGGCCTGAGGACTGAAGCTTTCTTT. Translation: CASSSAGGLRTEAFF.

The rearrangement uses TRBV30 and TRBJ2-1, with D tentatively TRBD2 (6 bases). Germline V gene sequence: CDR1 GTSNPN, CDR2 SVGIG (reference sequence). The CDR3 is 13 amino acids. Trimming removed 5 bases from V and 7 bases from J, with 15 bases in between. CDR3 amino acids: CAWEGGAVNEQFF. DNA of the CDR3: TGTGCCTGGGAAGGCGGGGCCGTGAATGAGCAGTTCTTC.

The V and J genes are TRBV5-4 and TRBJ2-1; 9 bases are a match to TRBD1. With 4 bases clipped from V and 6 bases from J, the junction kept 11 bases outside the gene matches. CDR3 size: 16 residues. Germline V gives CDR1 SGHNT, CDR2 YYREEE (reference sequence). CDR3 coding DNA: TGTGCCAGCAGCCCCGGAGACAGGGGGATTTTCAATGAGCAGTTCTTC. It specifies CASSPGDRGIFNEQFF.

This clone was detected only a few times. V and J are TRBV27 and TRBJ2-1; D assignment may be TRBD1 or TRBD2 (5 bases each). CDR1 and CDR2 (germline): MNHEY, SMNVEV (reference sequence). V lost 6 bases and J 5 bases, leaving 11 bases between the germline ends. The CDR3 is made up of 13 amino acids. The DNA of the CDR3 is TGTGCCAGCAGCTCGGGGCTGAACAATGAGCAGTTCTTC. Its translation: CASSSGLNNEQFF.

The chain joins TRBV15 to TRBJ1-5, with 7 bases identical to TRBD1. CDR1 LNHNV and CDR2 YYDKDF come from the germline V gene (reference sequence). The CDR3 extends over 16 amino acids. After removal of 3 bases from V and 3 bases from J, the junction contained 8 bases not matched to a gene. The CDR3, as DNA: TGTGCCACCAGCAGTCCCTCGACAGGGCTCAATCAGCCCCAGCATTTT. It translates to CATSSPSTGLNQPQHF.

The gene calls are TRBV7-6 and TRBJ1-6; the match to TRBD1 covers 10 bases. Looked up from germline, CDR1 is SGHVS and CDR2 is FNYEAQ. V was clipped by 5 bases and J by 9 bases; unmatched bases: 4. CDR3 size: 14 residues. The CDR3, as DNA: TGTGCCAGCAGCCCCGGGACAGGGGTTTCACCCCTCCACTTT. It yields the protein CASSPGTGVSPLHF.